These T cell receptor beta chains were read from a single sample in a study of graft-versus-host responses after intestinal transplantation. The data were produced by immunoSEQ multiplex PCR, yet TCRdb's version contains in-frame clones alone and is incomplete. The sample has 25,000 or so clones, roughly 90% seen once. Sequenced material: PBMCs, taken almost 40 days after intestinal transplant. The receptors were gathered from a human patient who received an intestinal transplant, so some T cells may come from the graft donor. Both conserved end residues are part of each CDR3. The order of the fields is V gene, D gene, J gene, clone size, CDR3 protein, CDR3 DNA. The D gene is left open where the match is weak. Clone size is stated in some rows and not others, as once, few, many or a class when expanded.

>TRBV6-6|NA|TRBJ1-2|NA
CASEEGDGYTF
TGTGCCAGCGAGGAGGGGGACGGCTACACCTTC
>TRBV7-8|NA|TRBJ2-1|NA
CASSLVRRNNEQFF
TGTGCCAGCAGCCTTGTAAGACGGAATAATGAGCAGTTCTTC
>TRBV28|NA|TRBJ2-1|once
CASTIGGNEQFF
TGTGCCAGCACCATTGGGGGGAATGAGCAGTTCTTC
>TRBV7-9|TRBD1|TRBJ1-5|NA
CASSSASDRHATQPQHF
TGTGCCAGCAGCTCGGCTTCGGACAGGCATGCTACTCAGCCCCAGCATTTT
>TRBV6-5|NA|TRBJ1-2|NA
CASSYGGIYGYTF
TGTGCCAGCAGTTACGGGGGGATATATGGCTACACCTTC
>TRBV6-5|NA|TRBJ2-7|NA
CASSSPLRGGVYEQYF
TGTGCCAGCAGTTCCCCCCTGAGGGGCGGTGTCTACGAGCAGTACTTC
>TRBV9|NA|TRBJ2-1|NA
CASSESGSSYNEQFF
TGTGCCAGCAGCGAGAGCGGAAGCTCCTACAATGAGCAGTTCTTC
>TRBV11-3|NA|TRBJ2-7|NA
CASSFGTSYEQYF
TGTGCCAGCAGCTTTGGCACGTCCTACGAGCAGTACTTC
>TRBV9|TRBD2|TRBJ2-3|NA
CASSVATGGTQYF
TGTGCCAGCAGCGTAGCTACGGGAGGTACGCAGTATTTT
>TRBV7-8|NA|TRBJ1-1|NA
CASSSRRDTEAFF
TGTGCCAGCAGCTCAAGGAGGGACACTGAAGCTTTCTTT
>TRBV9|NA|TRBJ2-7|NA
CASSVGEGANYEQYF
TGTGCCAGCAGCGTTGGAGAGGGCGCTAACTACGAGCAGTACTTC
>TRBV6-6|NA|TRBJ1-1|once
CASSYGVLGAEAFF
TGTGCCAGCAGTTACGGGGTTTTAGGGGCTGAAGCTTTCTTT
>TRBV28|TRBD1|TRBJ2-7|NA
CASSLPPAGGEQYF
TGTGCCAGCAGTTTACCCCCAGCAGGGGGCGAGCAGTACTTC
>TRBV30|NA|TRBJ2-7|NA
CAWSPGGGYEQYF
TGTGCCTGGAGTCCTGGCGGCGGCTACGAGCAGTACTTC
>TRBV6-5|NA|TRBJ2-7|NA
CASSHRDPTGEQYF
TGTGCCAGCAGCCACCGGGACCCAACGGGCGAGCAGTACTTC
>TRBV6-5|TRBD1|TRBJ1-1|NA
CASSYSRGLGTEAFF
TGTGCCAGCAGTTACTCGAGGGGGCTCGGCACTGAAGCTTTCTTT
>TRBV7-6|NA|TRBJ1-2|NA
CASSLGARANYGYTF
TGTGCCAGCAGCTTAGGGGCTAGAGCTAACTATGGCTACACCTTC
>TRBV5-1|NA|TRBJ1-1|NA
CASSLTQGTEAFF
TGCGCCAGCAGCTTGACTCAGGGCACTGAAGCTTTCTTT
>TRBV28|NA|TRBJ2-7|NA
CASSLLTYEQYF
TGTGCCAGCAGTTTGTTGACCTACGAGCAGTACTTC
>TRBV27|TRBD1|TRBJ1-2|NA
CASSHGQGYGYTF
TGTGCCAGCAGCCATGGACAGGGGTATGGCTACACCTTC
>TRBV7-3|TRBD1|TRBJ1-1|NA
CASSPWDSTMNTEAFF
TGTGCCAGCAGCCCTTGGGACAGCACCATGAACACTGAAGCTTTCTTT
>TRBV27|NA|TRBJ1-4|NA
CASSPQGDRVTATNEKLFF
TGTGCCAGCAGTCCTCAGGGAGACCGAGTCACAGCAACTAATGAAAAACTGTTTTTT
>TRBV9|NA|TRBJ2-7|few
CASSVGGTGAYEQYF
TGTGCCAGCAGCGTAGGAGGGACCGGAGCCTACGAGCAGTACTTC
>TRBV28|NA|TRBJ2-1|NA
CASSLPPLRRNNEQFF
TGTGCCAGCAGTTTACCACCCCTCCGAAGAAACAATGAGCAGTTCTTC
>TRBV7-9|NA|TRBJ2-7|NA
CASSPGWGSTYEQYF
TGTGCCAGCAGCCCCGGGTGGGGTTCCACGTACGAGCAGTACTTC
>TRBV11-2|NA|TRBJ1-1|NA
CASSLGPGGGLGTEAFF
TGTGCCAGCAGCTTAGGTCCGGGAGGTGGGTTGGGCACTGAAGCTTTCTTT
>TRBV5-1|NA|TRBJ2-7|few
CASSLARTYEQYF
TGCGCCAGCAGCTTGGCCCGGACATACGAGCAGTACTTC
>TRBV2|NA|TRBJ1-5|NA
CASSGAGWGSNQPQHF
TGTGCCAGCAGTGGGGCAGGTTGGGGGAGCAATCAGCCCCAGCATTTT
>TRBV2|TRBD1|TRBJ2-7|NA
CASHPQGATYEQYF
TGTGCCAGCCATCCGCAGGGGGCAACCTACGAGCAGTACTTC
>TRBV5-1|NA|TRBJ1-2|NA
CASSLTSLATRANYGYTF
TGCGCCAGCAGCTTGACAAGCCTGGCTACGAGGGCTAACTATGGCTACACCTTC
>TRBV11-2|TRBD1|TRBJ1-1|NA
CASSAEYTGGRAFF
TGTGCCAGCAGCGCAGAGTATACAGGGGGTCGAGCTTTCTTT
>TRBV28|NA|TRBJ2-7|NA
CASRYHDRYYEQYF
TGTGCCAGCAGATACCATGACAGGTACTACGAGCAGTACTTC
>TRBV2|NA|TRBJ1-6|NA
CASVPSSYNSPLHF
TGTGCCAGTGTACCGAGCTCCTATAATTCACCCCTCCACTTT
>TRBV27|NA|TRBJ2-5|NA
CASSLTWGAQETQYF
TGTGCCAGCAGTTTAACTTGGGGGGCGCAAGAGACCCAGTACTTC
>TRBV7-9|NA|TRBJ1-1|NA
CASSLIGKGMNTEAFF
TGTGCCAGCAGCTTAATCGGTAAAGGGATGAACACTGAAGCTTTCTTT
>TRBV21-1|NA|TRBJ2-6|few
CASRKEKQSRANVLTF
TGTGCCAGCAGGAAGGAAAAACAAAGTCGGGCCAACGTCCTGACTTTC
>TRBV4-1|NA|TRBJ2-2|NA
CASSQATLGGANTGELFF
TGCGCCAGCAGCCAAGCGACTCTGGGCGGAGCGAACACCGGGGAGCTGTTTTTT
>TRBV5-3|NA|TRBJ1-1|NA
CARSLEEVNTEAFF
TGTGCCAGAAGCTTGGAGGAGGTGAACACTGAAGCTTTCTTT
>TRBV10-1|TRBD2|TRBJ2-7|NA
CASSERPGTSGSVYEQYF
TGCGCCAGCAGTGAGCGACCCGGGACTAGCGGGAGTGTCTACGAGCAGTACTTC
>TRBV28|NA|TRBJ2-5|NA
CASSLSTAADGYF
TGTGCCAGCAGTTTATCGACAGCGGCTGATGGGTACTTC
>TRBV9|TRBD2|TRBJ2-3|NA
CASSVAGRERADTQYF
TGTGCCAGCAGCGTAGCGGGGCGGGAGAGGGCAGATACGCAGTATTTT
>TRBV5-1|NA|TRBJ1-6|once
CASSLAYNSPLHF
TGCGCCAGCAGCTTGGCTTATAATTCACCCCTCCACTTT
>TRBV5-1|NA|TRBJ1-1|NA
CASSLPRSGWKTEAFF
TGCGCCAGCAGCCTCCCACGGTCGGGGTGGAAGACTGAAGCTTTCTTT
>TRBV7-6|NA|TRBJ2-2|NA
CASTPSGHPNTGELFF
TGTGCCAGCACCCCTTCGGGACACCCGAACACCGGGGAGCTGTTTTTT
>TRBV5-1|NA|TRBJ2-5|NA
CASSLEVWGAETQYF
TGCGCCAGCAGCTTGGAAGTCTGGGGCGCGGAGACCCAGTACTTC